These T cell receptor beta chains were read from a single sample in a study of T cells in Graves' hyperthyroidism and ophthalmopathy. TCRdb fed the multiplex PCR reads into MiXCR, producing one record per CDR3 protein. The table records more than 350,000 distinct CDR3 sequences, nearly 15% of them present only once. Specimen: blood. The receptors here all came from a woman aged 60 to 75 with Graves' ophthalmopathy. Both conserved end residues are part of each CDR3. Each record gives: J gene, clone size, V gene, D gene, CDR3 length, CDR3 protein, CDR3 DNA. D genes are given only for firm matches. Clone sizes are given selectively: once, few, many, or a class where the clone is expanded.

TRBJ1-4 | NA | TRBV5-5 | NA | 14 | CASSPRPGGEKLFF | TGTGCCAGCAGCCCGAGGCCCGGAGGCGAAAAACTGTTTTTT
TRBJ2-1 | many | TRBV2 | NA | 11 | CASTLGYEQFF | TGTGCCAGCACGTTAGGGTATGAGCAGTTCTTC
TRBJ2-2 | NA | TRBV24-1 | TRBD1 | 16 | CATSDEGQTNTGELFF | TGTGCCACCAGTGATGAGGGACAGACGAACACCGGGGAGCTGTTTTTT
TRBJ1-2 | few | TRBV6-1 | TRBD1 | 16 | CASSPPLTGAGYGYTF | TGTGCCAGCAGCCCACCCCTAACAGGGGCAGGCTATGGCTACACCTTC
TRBJ1-1 | NA | TRBV7-2 | TRBD1 | 17 | CASSRGGAGGMSTEAFF | TGTGCCAGCAGTCGCGGGGGGGCAGGGGGGATGAGCACTGAAGCTTTCTTT
TRBJ1-6 | many | TRBV6-1 | NA | 15 | CASSGGRIYNSPLHF | TGTGCCAGCAGTGGCGGCAGGATTTATAATTCACCCCTCCACTTT
TRBJ2-7 | NA | TRBV7-2 | TRBD2 | 15 | CASSPGGLSPYEQYF | TGTGCCAGCAGCCCCGGGGGACTATCTCCCTACGAGCAGTACTTC
TRBJ1-1 | many | TRBV5-1 | NA | 14 | CASSSGGFSTEAFF | TGCGCCAGCAGCTCGGGGGGGTTCAGCACTGAAGCTTTCTTT
TRBJ2-3 | many | TRBV7-9 | TRBD2 | 17 | CASSLGTSGTRTDTQYF | TGTGCCAGCAGCCTCGGGACTAGCGGGACTCGCACAGATACGCAGTATTTT
TRBJ2-3 | few | TRBV12-3/TRBV12-4 | NA | 16 | CASSLAGTPSTDTQYF | TGTGCCAGCAGTTTGGCGGGGACACCGAGCACAGATACGCAGTATTTT
TRBJ2-7 | few | TRBV5-1 | NA | 14 | CASSLDYGGGEQYF | TGCGCCAGCAGCTTGGATTACGGTGGTGGCGAGCAGTACTTC
TRBJ1-1 | many | TRBV28 | NA | 11 | CASSLLDQAFF | TGTGCCAGCAGTTTATTAGATCAAGCTTTCTTT
TRBJ2-5 | few | TRBV29-1 | NA | 14 | CSVLRFGAQETQYF | TGCAGCGTCCTGAGATTTGGGGCCCAAGAGACCCAGTACTTC
TRBJ2-7 | many | TRBV11-2 | TRBD2 | 15 | CASSMTSGSSYEQYF | TGTGCCAGCAGCATGACTAGCGGGAGCTCCTACGAGCAGTACTTC
TRBJ2-5 | many | TRBV3-1 | NA | 13 | CASFSGTDPPQYF | TGTGCCAGCTTCTCCGGGACTGACCCACCCCAGTACTTC
TRBJ2-1 | many | TRBV7-9 | TRBD2 | 16 | CASSLGSGSSYNEQFF | TGCGCCAGCAGCTTGGGGAGCGGGAGCTCCTACAATGAGCAGTTCTTC
TRBJ2-1 | many | TRBV7-9 | NA | 15 | CASSLRLGWDNEQFF | TGTGCCAGCAGCTTGAGGCTGGGTTGGGACAATGAGCAGTTCTTC
TRBJ2-7 | few | TRBV19 | TRBD2 | 15 | CASRDGGGSSYEQYF | TGTGCCAGCCGCGATGGCGGGGGGAGCTCCTACGAGCAGTACTTC
TRBJ1-1 | many | TRBV12-3/TRBV12-4 | NA | 13 | CASSTTGGTEAFF | TGTGCCAGCAGCACCACGGGAGGTACTGAAGCTTTCTTT
TRBJ2-3 | few | TRBV20-1 | TRBD2 | 16 | CSAPGTSSSDSVTQYF | TGCAGTGCTCCCGGGACTAGCTCCTCGGATTCTGTTACGCAGTATTTT
TRBJ2-3 | NA | TRBV30 | TRBD2 | 16 | CAWSPLAGVGTDTQYF | TGTGCCTGGAGTCCACTAGCGGGAGTTGGCACAGATACGCAGTATTTT
TRBJ2-2 | NA | TRBV11-2 | NA | 14 | CASSPRSFTGELFF | TGTGCCAGCAGCCCCCGATCTTTCACCGGGGAGCTGTTTTTT
TRBJ2-3 | NA | TRBV6-1 | NA | 15 | CASSVGSQTGDTQYF | TGTGCCAGCAGTGTAGGTAGCCAGACCGGAGATACGCAGTATTTT
TRBJ2-5 | many | TRBV7-2 | NA | 15 | CASSLSGLRGETQYF | TGTGCCAGCAGCCTCTCGGGCCTGAGGGGAGAGACCCAGTACTTC
TRBJ2-1 | few | TRBV24-1 | NA | 13 | CATNPWGSNEQFF | TGTGCCACCAATCCCTGGGGTTCCAATGAGCAGTTCTTC
TRBJ2-3 | few | TRBV29-1 | TRBD2 | 12 | CSVDSTSGTQYF | TGCAGCGTTGACTCGACTAGCGGTACGCAGTATTTT
TRBJ2-3 | many | TRBV7-8 | NA | 17 | CASRSLPGFFSPDTQYF | TGTGCCAGCAGGTCTCTACCCGGGTTCTTCAGCCCAGATACGCAGTATTTT
TRBJ2-7 | few | TRBV7-8 | NA | 15 | CASSLAQDFSYEQYF | TGTGCCAGCAGCTTAGCGCAGGACTTCTCCTACGAGCAGTACTTC
TRBJ2-1 | many | TRBV12-3/TRBV12-4 | TRBD1 | 14 | CASRTGTEHNEQFF | TGTGCCAGCAGGACCGGGACAGAACACAATGAGCAGTTCTTC
TRBJ2-5 | NA | TRBV4-1 | TRBD2 | 16 | CASGQPSGGFQETQYF | TGCGCCAGCGGCCAGCCCAGCGGGGGCTTCCAAGAGACCCAGTACTTC
TRBJ2-3 | NA | TRBV27 | NA | 14 | CASSLNFGTDTQYF | TGTGCCAGCAGTTTAAATTTTGGTACAGATACGCAGTATTTT
TRBJ2-3 | NA | TRBV12-5 | TRBD1 | 15 | CASGAGTGSTDTQYF | TGTGCTAGTGGCGCTGGGACAGGGAGTACAGATACGCAGTATTTT
TRBJ2-7 | few | TRBV27 | NA | 12 | CASSSNPYEQYF | TGTGCCAGCAGTTCCAACCCGTACGAGCAGTACTTC
TRBJ2-1 | NA | TRBV19 | NA | 13 | CASSITNYNEQFF | TGTGCCAGTAGTATTACCAACTACAATGAGCAGTTCTTC
TRBJ2-2 | many | TRBV2 | NA | 16 | CASSVESAANTGELFF | TGTGCCAGCAGCGTCGAATCGGCCGCGAACACCGGGGAGCTGTTTTTT